This T cell receptor beta chain is drawn from a study of blood T cell repertoires in COVID-19. The method was immunoSEQ multiplex PCR; TCRdb's version includes in-frame clones alone and lacks a portion of them. In the table there are roughly 200,000 clones, about 85% of which are singletons. The CDR3 is 17 amino acids. The germline CDR1 and CDR2 sequences are SGHRS and YFSETQ. The V and J ends lost 4 bases and 1 base, in that order; junction bases with no gene match: 13. The genes are TRBV5-1 and TRBJ1-1, with 7 bases identical to TRBD1. The specimen was peripheral blood. This TCR came from a woman older than 75 with active or convalescent COVID-19. CDR3 nucleotides: TGCGCCAGCAGCCTCAGGGACAGCGGGTGGGGGAACACTGAAGCTTTCTTT. Encoded protein: CASSLRDSGWGNTEAFF.